Each of the 31 T cell receptor beta chains below was sequenced from the same sample in a study of blood T cell repertoires in COVID-19. The table came from immunoSEQ multiplex PCR; TCRdb's copy has only in-frame clones and leaves some out. The sample yields roughly 250,000 clones, 70% to 90% seen once. The sequencing input was peripheral blood. The receptors derive from a woman aged 60-70 years with active or convalescent COVID-19.

V usage is TRBV27 and J usage is TRBJ2-7; possibly TRBD1 for D (5 bases). V was cut by 0 bases and J by 2 bases, with 11 bases left in between. This CDR3 is built from 15 residues. Germline CDR1 reads MNHEY; CDR2 reads SMNVEV (reference sequence). The CDR3, as DNA: TGTGCCAGCAGTTTATCAGCAGGGCTAACCTACGAGCAGTACTTC. This translates into CASSLSAGLTYEQYF.

The chain joins TRBV19 to TRBJ2-3; possible D gene TRBD2, 5 bases. Trimming left V 6 bases short and J 1 base short, with 11 bases between. The CDR3 has 14 residues. The germline gives CDR1 LNHDA, CDR2 SQIVND (reference sequence). The CDR3 DNA reads as TGTGCCAGTAGGGGGAGACTCCGCACAGATACGCAGTATTTT. Amino acid sequence: CASRGRLRTDTQYF.

The chain has TRBV10-1 and TRBJ2-5; tentative D call: TRBD1 (5 bases). The CDR3 has 14 residues. The V end was cut by 4 bases, the J end by 5 bases, with 14 bases between. Per the germline V gene, CDR1 is WNHNN and CDR2 is SYGVQD (reference sequence). CDR3 in DNA: TGCGCCAGCAGTGCTAGGGATGCAGGGGAGACCCAGTACTTC. This encodes CASSARDAGETQYF.

The rearrangement uses TRBV10-1 and TRBJ2-5; the D gene is possibly TRBD2 (6 bases). The V end lost 2 bases, the J end lost 0 bases, and 10 bases lay between the germline ends. The CDR3 runs 15 residues. Germline V gene sequence: CDR1 WNHNN, CDR2 SYGVQD (reference sequence). CDR3 amino acids: CASSEGVADQETQYF. Written as DNA, the CDR3 is TGCGCCAGCAGTGAGGGGGTAGCGGACCAAGAGACCCAGTACTTC.

The chain is built from TRBV7-9 and TRBJ2-1, with TRBD1 as a possible D gene (5 bases). Germline V gene sequence: CDR1 SEHNR, CDR2 FQNEAQ (reference sequence). The CDR3 is 15 amino acids. Trimming left V 7 bases short and J 0 bases short, with 13 bases between. CDR3: CASKFGASSYNEQFF. CDR3 coding DNA: TGTGCCAGCAAATTTGGGGCTAGCTCCTACAATGAGCAGTTCTTC.

This clone was found a few times. The chain links TRBV2 to TRBJ2-1, with D possibly matching TRBD2 (6 bases). Trimming pared 4 bases from V and 4 bases from J, leaving 23 bases between. In germline, CDR1 is SNHLY, CDR2 FYNNEI. The CDR3 has 18 amino acids. The CDR3 DNA reads as TGTGCCAGCAGTGCCCGGGTGGGGCTAGCGACACCATACAATGAGCAGTTCTTC. Encoded protein: CASSARVGLATPYNEQFF.

This chain connects TRBV12-3 or TRBV12-4 to TRBJ2-2; no clear D gene. Trimming pared 3 bases from V and 2 bases from J, leaving 4 bases between. This CDR3 region has 13 residues. DNA of the CDR3: TGTGCCAGCAGTTTCGGTAACACCGGGGAGCTGTTTTTT. This encodes CASSFGNTGELFF.

The V call is TRBV6-4, the J call TRBJ1-1; D not certain. The CDR3 length is 14 residues. V was trimmed by 3 bases and J by 4 bases, leaving 12 bases between them. The germline V gene encodes CDR1 MRHNA and CDR2 SNTAGT. The CDR3 sequence: CASSERGTSTEAFF. In nucleotides, the CDR3 is TGTGCCAGCAGTGAGCGGGGAACGAGCACTGAAGCTTTCTTT.

V usage is TRBV10-2 and J usage is TRBJ1-1, with 8 bases aligning to TRBD1. The trim removed 7 bases at V and 5 bases at J, leaving 6 bases unmatched. The V gene's germline CDR1 is WSHSY and CDR2 SAAADI. The length of the CDR3 is 13 residues. The CDR3 loop is CASTGQGRTEAFF. In DNA, the CDR3 is TGCGCCAGCACCGGACAGGGAAGGACTGAAGCTTTCTTT.

The gene calls are TRBV11-2 and TRBJ2-2, with D possibly matching TRBD1 (6 bases). The germline V gene encodes CDR1 SGHAT and CDR2 FQNNGV. This CDR3 has 17 amino acids. V shed 3 bases and J shed 3 bases, with 17 bases lying between them. CDR3: CASSFIRTGSHTGELFF. In DNA, the CDR3 is TGTGCCAGCAGCTTTATTCGCACAGGGTCGCACACCGGGGAGCTGTTTTTT.

This clone occurred a few times. This chain uses TRBV9 with TRBJ2-1; 10 bases are shared with TRBD2. The J segment lost 8 bases and the V segment lost 0 bases, leaving 8 bases of the junction unmatched. The CDR3 has 16 residues. Germline CDR1 is SGDLS and CDR2 is YYNGEE. The CDR3: CASSVVPLAGTYEQFF. The DNA of the CDR3 is TGTGCCAGCAGCGTAGTCCCACTAGCGGGAACGTATGAGCAGTTCTTC.

This chain links TRBV19 with TRBJ1-2, with 11 bases matching TRBD1. Germline V gene sequence: CDR1 LNHDA, CDR2 SQIVND (reference sequence). This CDR3 contains 15 residues. V shed 5 bases and J 6 bases; nucleotides not matched to a gene: 8. The CDR3 DNA reads TGTGCCAGTAGTTCCCTAGGACAGGGGGCAAATGGCTACACCTTC. Translated, it gives CASSSLGQGANGYTF.

The chain carries TRBV11-3 and TRBJ2-1; D gene unclear. Germline V gene data show CDR1 as SGHNT and CDR2 as YENEEA. V dropped 3 bases and J dropped 5 bases, with 5 bases sitting between them. The CDR3 has 12 residues. The CDR3 nucleotides are TGTGCCAGCAGCTTCGGAGACAATGAGCAGTTCTTC. Translating it yields CASSFGDNEQFF.

The rearrangement links TRBV3-1 (or the pseudogene TRBV3-2) to TRBJ2-1, with unresolved D. Trimming left V 3 bases short and J 4 bases short, with 16 bases between. Looked up from germline, CDR1 is LGHDT and CDR2 is YNNKEL (reference sequence). CDR3 length: 16 amino acids. The DNA for the CDR3 is TGTGCCAGCAGCCAGATAATCTATCCAAGATACAATGAGCAGTTCTTC. Translated, it gives CASSQIIYPRYNEQFF.

This sequence joins TRBV5-1 and TRBJ2-7; tentative D call: TRBD1 (6 bases). V lost 5 bases to trimming and J lost 2 bases, with 17 bases between them. The CDR3 has 15 amino acids. Per the germline V gene, CDR1 is SGHRS and CDR2 is YFSETQ. The CDR3 DNA reads as TGCGCCAGCAGTCCGGACTTAGACAGGCCCTACGAGCAGTACTTC. Protein sequence: CASSPDLDRPYEQYF.

The chain employs TRBV7-2 and TRBJ2-7, with 9 positions matching TRBD1. CDR1 SGHTA and CDR2 FQGNSA come from the germline V gene. The CDR3 consists of 14 residues. The V gene end was trimmed by 5 bases and the J gene end by 6 bases; junction bases not matched to a gene: 8. CDR3 sequence: CASSTTQGAGEQYV. CDR3 in DNA: TGTGCCAGCAGCACTACACAGGGGGCGGGCGAGCAGTACGTC.

The rearrangement uses TRBV3-1 (or the pseudogene TRBV3-2) and TRBJ2-5; TRBD2 might be the D (5 bases). V lost 3 bases, J lost 9 bases, and 11 bases lay in between. From germline, CDR1 is LGHDT and CDR2 YNNKEL (reference sequence). CDR3 length: 12 residues. The CDR3 spells CASSHRGGSQYF. The CDR3, as DNA: TGTGCCAGCAGCCATAGAGGCGGGTCCCAGTACTTC.

The table lists this clone with a count of one. The chain uses TRBV5-4 and TRBJ2-7; 7 bases align to TRBD1. V shed 5 bases, J shed 1 base, and the junction held 3 bases outside the gene matches. Germline CDR1 reads SGHNT; CDR2 reads YYREEE (reference sequence). This CDR3 comprises 13 residues. CDR3 nucleotide sequence: TGTGCCAGCAGGGAGACAGGGTCCTACGAGCAGTACTTC. Its protein product is CASRETGSYEQYF.

The V call is TRBV11-3, the J call TRBJ1-4, with D perhaps matching TRBD1 (5 bases). V lost 3 bases to trimming and J lost 11 bases, with 22 bases between them. Looked up from germline, CDR1 is SGHNT and CDR2 is YENEEA. The CDR3 totals 16 residues. The CDR3 DNA reads as TGTGCCAGCAGCTTTGAAGGGGCCGCCCCCTTGAAGAAACTGTTTTTT. Its translation is CASSFEGAAPLKKLFF. Combining the CDR3 with reference TRBV11-3 and TRBJ1-4 gives the whole variable domain EAGVVQSPRYKIIEKKQPVAFWCNPISGHNTLYWYLQNLGQGPELLIRYENEEAVDDSQLPKDRFSAERLKGVDSTLKIQPAELGDSAVYLCASSFEGAAPLKKLFFGSGTQLSVL.

The V and J genes are TRBV27 and TRBJ1-6, with a weak D call TRBD1 (5 bases). The V gene's germline CDR1 is MNHEY and CDR2 SMNVEV (reference sequence). Trimming cost V 5 bases and J 0 bases, with 14 bases left between them. The CDR3 has 17 residues. The CDR3 protein is CASSRDLLSSYNSPLHF. The DNA of the CDR3 is TGTGCCAGCAGTCGGGACTTACTGAGCTCCTATAATTCACCCCTCCACTTT.

This clone was seen once. V usage is TRBV9 and J usage is TRBJ2-7; D possibly corresponds to TRBD1 (6 bases). The V end lost 3 bases, the J end lost 4 bases, and 17 bases lay between the germline ends. This CDR3 region has 15 residues. CDR1 and CDR2 (germline): SGDLS, YYNGEE. The CDR3 sequence is CASSDSGDSWYEQYF. The CDR3 nucleotides read TGTGCCAGCAGCGATTCAGGGGATTCGTGGTACGAGCAGTACTTC.

The V and J genes are TRBV7-8 and TRBJ2-1; TRBD2 matches 11 bases. CDR1 is SGHVS and CDR2 is FQNEAQ in the germline V gene. The V gene end was trimmed by 8 bases and the J gene end by 0 bases; junction bases not matched to a gene: 6. The CDR3 runs 16 residues. The CDR3 coding sequence is TGTGCCAGCGTTCGTAGCGGGGGGGGCTCCTACAATGAGCAGTTCTTC. Amino acid sequence: CASVRSGGGSYNEQFF.

The chain carries TRBV10-3 and TRBJ1-6; no firm D call. The V gene's germline CDR1 is ENHRY and CDR2 SYGVKD. The germline V and J ends were trimmed by 4 bases and 5 bases, with 6 bases remaining between them. The CDR3 spans 13 residues. In DNA, the CDR3 is TGTGCCATCAGTGGGGCAGATAATTCACCCCTCCACTTT. Translating it yields CAISGADNSPLHF.

The V call is TRBV10-2, the J call TRBJ1-6; 8 bases map to TRBD1. The germline CDR1 and CDR2 sequences are WSHSY and SAAADI. The CDR3 is 16 amino acids. The V gene end was trimmed by 3 bases and the J gene end by 8 bases; junction bases not matched to a gene: 9. The CDR3 here is CASSETRGRGHSPLHF. DNA of the CDR3: TGCGCCAGCAGTGAAACCAGGGGGCGCGGGCATTCACCCCTCCACTTT.

The rearrangement links TRBV7-9 to TRBJ2-3; D gene ambiguous. This CDR3 region has 13 residues. The V end lost 1 base, the J end lost 8 bases, and 10 bases lay between the germline ends. The germline gives CDR1 SEHNR, CDR2 FQNEAQ (reference sequence). The CDR3 is CASSLVDRVTQYF. CDR3 DNA sequence: TGTGCCAGCAGCTTAGTTGACCGGGTTACGCAGTATTTT.

J is TRBJ2-3 and V is TRBV13; tentatively, D is TRBD2 (5 bases). Deletions cut 4 bases from V and 2 bases from J, with 13 bases between. The CDR3 is made up of 15 amino acids. Per germline, CDR1 PRHDT and CDR2 FYEKMQ (reference sequence). CDR3 residues: CASSSRGLSTDTQYF. The CDR3 bases are TGTGCCAGCAGCTCCAGAGGGCTCTCCACAGATACGCAGTATTTT. Drawing the rest from reference TRBV13 and TRBJ2-3, the complete variable domain is AAGVIQSPRHLIKEKRETATLKCYPIPRHDTVYWYQQGPGQDPQFLISFYEKMQSDKGSIPDRFSAQQFSDYHSELNMSSLELGDSALYFCASSSRGLSTDTQYFGPGTRLTVL.

The chain joins TRBV5-1 to TRBJ2-1, with TRBD1 matching 8 bases. This CDR3 spans 13 amino acids. The germline V gene has CDR1 SGHRS and CDR2 YFSETQ. The V gene end was trimmed by 4 bases and the J gene end by 6 bases; junction bases not matched to a gene: 3. The CDR3 loop is CASSTGQVNEQFF. Here the CDR3 DNA reads TGCGCCAGCAGCACGGGACAGGTCAATGAGCAGTTCTTC.

This clone occurred once. The chain has TRBV5-5 and TRBJ2-1, with 7 bases identical to TRBD1. The CDR3 is made up of 20 amino acids. The V segment lost 4 bases and the J segment 2 bases; nucleotides outside the gene matches: 21. Per germline, CDR1 SGHKS and CDR2 YYEKEE (reference sequence). The CDR3: CASSHAGGTALSIPYNEQFF. The CDR3 DNA follows: TGTGCCAGCAGCCACGCCGGTGGGACAGCCCTATCAATCCCCTACAATGAGCAGTTCTTC.

The V and J genes are TRBV19 and TRBJ2-2; 8 positions match TRBD1. With 2 bases clipped from V and 3 bases from J, the junction kept 2 bases outside the gene matches. This CDR3 is built from 15 residues. Germline V lookup: CDR1 LNHDA, CDR2 SQIVND (reference sequence). In nucleotides, the CDR3 is TGTGCCAGTAGTATACAGGGGGCGGACACCGGGGAGCTGTTTTTT. It is translated as CASSIQGADTGELFF.

In its sample, this clone was seen once. This rearrangement joins TRBV28 to TRBJ1-4, with 8 bases aligning to TRBD1. The CDR3 covers 18 residues. Unmatched junction bases numbered 10, after V lost 4 bases and J lost 0 bases. Germline CDR1 is MDHEN and CDR2 is SYDVKM. CDR3 DNA sequence: TGTGCCAGCAGTTATGGGGGGACAGGTCACGCAACTAATGAAAAACTGTTTTTT. It specifies CASSYGGTGHATNEKLFF.

The gene calls are TRBV11-2 and TRBJ2-2; perhaps TRBD2 as D (5 bases). Germline V gene sequence: CDR1 SGHAT, CDR2 FQNNGV. V was pared by 5 bases and J by 1 base, with 14 bases between. The CDR3 extends over 16 amino acids. The CDR3 DNA sequence: TGTGCCAGCAGCCCCCAGAGGGCAGGGAACACCGGGGAGCTGTTTTTT. It specifies CASSPQRAGNTGELFF.